The 25 T cell receptor beta chains in this list originate from one sample, sequenced in a study of tissue T cells after allogeneic stem cell transplantation. Produced via immunoSEQ multiplex PCR; TCRdb's table is partial and in-frame only. Of about 48,000 clones in the sample, 73% were seen once. The sequenced sample was sorted cells pooled from one or two spleens. These receptor sequences come from a pool of C57BL/6 mice in good health.

Of note for this clone: Gene names are the mouse ones. The read is 1 residue too short to cover the CDR3 end, so that end is filled in from the germline J gene. The rearrangement uses TRBV1 and TRBJ1-2, with D tentatively TRBD1 (6 bases). V dropped 3 bases and J dropped 0 bases, with 11 bases sitting between them. Germline CDR1 NSQYPW, CDR2 LRSPGD (reference sequence). The CDR3 consists of 15 residues. The CDR3 is CTCSARDKPNSDYTF. The sequenced CDR3 bases are TGCACCTGCAGTGCCCGGGACAAGCCAAACTCCGACTACACC.

As concerns this clone: Gene names refer to mouse genes. The read ends 1 residue early relative to the CDR3; the germline J gene fills the gap. V usage is TRBV5 and J usage is TRBJ1-2; D not resolved. The germline CDR1 and CDR2 sequences are LGHNA and YNLKQL (reference sequence). The germline V and J ends were trimmed by 1 base and 0 bases, with 3 bases remaining between them. This CDR3 comprises 13 residues. CDR3 DNA, as far as it was read: TGTGCCAGCAGCCAAGGGCCAAACTCCGACTACACC. Its protein is CASSQGPNSDYT. The CDR3, in full, reads CASSQGPNSDYTF.

A word on this clone: The gene names here belong to mouse. The observed sequence ends 1 residue before the CDR3 terminus, with the missing tail filled in from the germline J gene. V gene TRBV4 combines with J gene TRBJ1-6; D might be TRBD1 (6 bases). TRBJ1-6 carries the ORF label, with uncertain function. Germline V lookup: CDR1 LGHDT, CDR2 YNNKQL (reference sequence). Deletions cut 4 bases from V and 5 bases from J, with 9 bases between. This CDR3 is built from 14 residues. CDR3 in amino acids: CASSFTGNNSPLYF. CDR3 DNA (partial): TGTGCCAGCAGCTTTACAGGGAATAATTCGCCCCTCTAC.

To note about this clone: Any gene name here is a mouse gene name. The missing CDR3 end, 1 residue past where the read stops, is filled in from the germline J gene. V usage is TRBV19 and J usage is TRBJ1-1; D is unresolved. Germline CDR1 FNHDT, CDR2 SITEND (reference sequence). Trimming removed 2 bases from V and 9 bases from J, with 5 bases in between. The CDR3 consists of 10 residues. CDR3 DNA, as far as it was read: TGTGCCAGCAGTATGCAGAAAGTCTTC. It codes for CASSMQKVF. The full CDR3 protein reads CASSMQKVFF.

In regard to this clone: Gene and germline names: mouse. The read terminates 1 residue ahead of where the CDR3 ends, so the germline J gene completes it. The chain has TRBV16 and TRBJ1-3; TRBD1 is a possible D gene (5 bases). V lost 10 bases to trimming and J lost 1 base, with 8 bases between them. Germline CDR1 is SGHSA and CDR2 is FRNQAP. The CDR3 spans 12 residues. The CDR3 DNA, read in part, is TGTGCAAACGGGGGGTCTGGAAATACGCTCTAT. The encoded protein is CANGGSGNTLY. The CDR3, in full, reads CANGGSGNTLYF.

For this clone: The gene names here belong to mouse. The CDR3 is CASGDYGGAPDTGQLYF. The DNA read from the CDR3 is TGTGCCAGCGGTGATTATGGGGGGGCGCCGGACACCGGGCAGCTCTAC. The V gene is TRBV13-2, the J gene TRBJ2-2; 9 nucleotides agree with TRBD2. The CDR3 end is not reached by the read, which stops 1 residue before it; the germline J gene fills it in. V was clipped by 1 base and J by 3 bases; unmatched bases: 7. CDR3 size: 17 residues. CDR1 and CDR2 (germline): NNHNN, SYGAGS (reference sequence).

Concerning this clone itself: Gene names are the mouse ones. The read halts 1 residue ahead of the CDR3 end, with the missing end drawn from the germline J gene. V is TRBV15 and J is TRBJ2-2; no firm D call. Germline CDR1 is SGHND and CDR2 is FRSKSL. V lost 5 bases and J lost 3, with 4 bases in between. This CDR3 is built from 12 residues. CDR3 amino acids: CASSPDTGQLYF. The CDR3 DNA, read in part, is TGTGCCAGCAGTCCAGACACCGGGCAGCTCTAC.

Remarks on this clone: Genes here carry mouse names. Partial CDR3 DNA: TGCACCTGCAGTGCAAGGACAGGGGAGGACACCCAGTAC. Amino acids: CTCSARTGEDTQY. The full CDR3 protein is CTCSARTGEDTQYF. The chain is built from TRBV1 and TRBJ2-5; 9 bases are a match to TRBD1. The DNA ends 1 residue before the CDR3 does, and the rest of the CDR3 is filled in from the germline J gene. The CDR3 spans 14 residues. Germline V gives CDR1 NSQYPW, CDR2 LRSPGD (reference sequence). V shed 2 bases and J 6 bases; nucleotides not matched to a gene: 3.

As regards this clone: The germline and genes are mouse ones. The missing CDR3 end, 1 residue past where the read stops, is filled in from the germline J gene. Other DNA variants within this sample encode the same CDR3. The chain links TRBV3 to TRBJ1-1; D is unresolved. This CDR3 has 13 amino acids. Per the germline V gene, CDR1 is SNHLY and CDR2 is FYNGKV (reference sequence). The ends were cut back, 1 base at V and 0 bases at J, with 3 bases in the middle. Partial CDR3 DNA: TGTGCCAGCAGCTTAGTACAGAACACAGAAGTCTTC. Amino acid sequence: CASSLVQNTEVF. The whole CDR3 sequence reads CASSLVQNTEVFF.

Concerning this clone itself: Genes and germline come from the mouse. The read ends 1 residue early relative to the CDR3; the germline J gene fills the gap. The gene calls are TRBV4 and TRBJ2-5; 10 nucleotides match TRBD2. V shed 5 bases, J shed 7 bases, and the junction held 6 bases outside the gene matches. Germline V CDR1 and CDR2: LGHDT, YNNKQL (reference sequence). The CDR3 is made up of 14 amino acids. The chain's CDR3 is CASSQDWGRNTQYF. The sequenced part of the CDR3 DNA is TGTGCCAGCAGCCAGGACTGGGGGAGAAACACCCAGTAC.

In the case of this clone: All gene names here are mouse names. The read halts 1 residue ahead of the CDR3 end, with the missing end drawn from the germline J gene. The gene calls are TRBV19 and TRBJ2-2; unclear D gene. Germline loops: CDR1 FNHDT, CDR2 SITEND (reference sequence). Deletions cut 2 bases from V and 2 bases from J, with 7 bases between. This CDR3 has 14 residues. The chain's CDR3 is CASSIVRNTGQLYF. The covered CDR3 bases are TGTGCCAGCAGTATCGTCAGGAACACCGGGCAGCTCTAC.

Remarks on this clone: Mouse names are used for the genes. Incomplete CDR3 DNA: TGTGCCTGGAGTATCCGAGCAAACTCCGACTACACC. Translating gives CAWSIRANSDYT. Given in full, the CDR3 is CAWSIRANSDYTF. The rearrangement joins TRBV31 to TRBJ1-2; no clear D gene. The CDR3 end is not reached by the read, which stops 1 residue before it; the germline J gene fills it in. The germline V gene encodes CDR1 GKSSPN and CDR2 SITVG. There are 13 residues in the CDR3. Trimming took 2 bases from V and 0 from J, leaving 7 bases between them.

A word on this clone: Gene names and germline refer to mouse. The CDR3 end lies 1 residue beyond the end of the read and is filled in from the germline J gene. The V call is TRBV3, the J call TRBJ2-7, with 7 bases identical to TRBD2. The CDR3 extends over 12 amino acids. Germline V CDR1 and CDR2: SNHLY, FYNGKV (reference sequence). V lost 3 bases and J lost 6; bases outside the gene matches: 2. The chain's CDR3 is CASSFDWVEQYF. The sequenced part of the CDR3 DNA is TGTGCCAGCAGCTTCGACTGGGTTGAACAGTAC.

This clone was observed a single time. Any gene name here is a mouse gene name. The read ends 1 residue shy of where the CDR3 ends; the end is completed using the germline J gene. J is TRBJ1-1 and V is TRBV2; TRBD1 matches 7 bases. CDR3 length equals 14 residues. Trimming removed 3 bases from V and 3 bases from J; junction bases left unmatched: 4. CDR1 and CDR2 (germline): LGHNA, YSYQKL. Partial CDR3 DNA: TGTGCCAGCAGCCAGACAGGGAGGGACACAGAAGTCTTC. Translating it yields CASSQTGRDTEVF. The whole CDR3 protein is CASSQTGRDTEVFF.

Of note for this clone: These gene names are mouse names. The observed sequence ends 1 residue before the CDR3 terminus, with the missing tail filled in from the germline J gene. This sample includes further DNA sequences coding for the same CDR3. V gene TRBV12-1 combines with J gene TRBJ2-7; a weak D match, TRBD1 (5 bases). V lost 0 bases and J lost 4, with 6 bases in between. Germline assignment: CDR1 SGHSN and CDR2 HYEKVE. The CDR3 is 12 residues long. CDR3: CASSLEGYEQYF. CDR3 DNA, as far as it was read: TGTGCCAGCTCTCTCGAGGGGTATGAACAGTAC.

As for this clone: Genes and germline come from the mouse. With the read ending 1 residue before the CDR3 end, the germline J gene is used to fill in that end. The chain has TRBV15 and TRBJ1-3, with a weak D call TRBD1 (5 bases). V lost 6 bases and J lost 5, with 8 bases in between. Germline V CDR1 and CDR2: SGHND, FRSKSL. The CDR3 has 12 amino acids. The CDR3 sequence: CASSPDRNTLYF. CDR3 DNA (partial): TGTGCCAGCAGCCCGGACAGAAATACGCTCTAT. Based on the CDR3 plus reference TRBV15 and TRBJ1-3, the full variable domain is DAGVTQTPRHEVAEKGQTIILKCEPVSGHNDLFWYRQTKIQGLELLSYFRSKSLMEDGGAFKDRFKAEMLNSSFSTLKIQPTEPKDSAVYLCASSPDRNTLYFGEGSRLIVV.

Concerning this clone: The gene names given are mouse names. With the read ending 1 residue before the CDR3 end, the germline J gene is used to fill in that end. The chain joins TRBV14 to TRBJ1-5; 7 nucleotides agree with TRBD1. This CDR3 comprises 12 residues. Looked up from germline, CDR1 is SGHDT and CDR2 is FRDEAV. The junction had 1 base not matched to a gene; V was cut back by 4 bases and J by 6 bases. The sequenced part of the CDR3 DNA is TGTGCCAGCAGTCGGGACAGCCAGGCTCCGCTT. Protein sequence: CASSRDSQAPL. The full-length CDR3 reads as CASSRDSQAPLF.

Details on this clone: Germline and genes here are mouse. The read falls 1 residue short of the CDR3 end, and the missing part is taken from the germline J gene. This sequence joins TRBV12-1 and TRBJ2-5; the match to TRBD2 covers 10 bases. Unmatched junction bases numbered 4, after V lost 0 bases and J lost 5 bases. Germline V gene lookup returns CDR1 SGHSN and CDR2 HYEKVE. The CDR3 totals 15 residues. CDR3 DNA, as far as it was read: TGTGCCAGCTCTCTCGCTGGGGGGGCGCGAGACACCCAGTAC. Its translation is CASSLAGGARDTQY. The entire CDR3 is CASSLAGGARDTQYF.

Only a few counts were recorded for this clone. Gene names and germline match the mouse. Read data end 1 residue before the CDR3 end; the end is taken from the germline J gene. The V and J genes are TRBV2 and TRBJ2-7, with TRBD2 matching 11 bases. J gave up 4 bases and V 1 base, and 3 bases lay outside the gene matches. Germline V gene lookup returns CDR1 LGHNA and CDR2 YSYQKL. The CDR3 covers 15 residues. The CDR3 DNA, read in part, is TGTGCCAGCAGCCAAGCGGGACTGGGGGCATATGAACAGTAC. The encoded protein is CASSQAGLGAYEQY. From start to end, the CDR3 is CASSQAGLGAYEQYF.

A remark on this clone: Gene and germline names: mouse. The sequenced fragment ends 1 residue before the CDR3 boundary, so the rest is inferred from the germline J gene. The chain uses TRBV13-2 and TRBJ1-1, with D perhaps matching TRBD1 (6 bases). The CDR3 extends over 13 amino acids. The germline CDR1 and CDR2 sequences are NNHNN and SYGAGS (reference sequence). The V and J ends lost 2 bases and 5 bases respectively, with 10 bases between them. CDR3 loop: CASGESGQTEVFF. Incomplete CDR3 DNA: TGTGCCAGCGGTGAATCGGGACAAACAGAAGTCTTC.

This clone showed up just a few times. Genes and germline are mouse. The read gets to within 1 residue of the CDR3 end, and the germline J gene fills in the rest. The chain has TRBV12-2 and TRBJ2-1; D assignment may be TRBD1 or TRBD2 (5 bases each). V gave up 1 base and J gave up 2 bases, with 5 bases separating them. Per germline, CDR1 SGHLS and CDR2 HYDKME. The CDR3 contains 13 residues. The CDR3 sequence: CASSLGDYAEQFF. The sequenced CDR3 bases are TGTGCCAGCTCTCTGGGGGACTATGCTGAGCAGTTC.

In its sample, this clone ranks as medium-sized. Here the gene names and germline are mouse. Coverage ceases 1 residue before the CDR3 finishes, and the germline J gene fills in the end. V is TRBV19 and J is TRBJ2-5; weak D call: TRBD1 (5 bases). Germline V CDR1 and CDR2: FNHDT, SITEND (reference sequence). V lost 4 bases and J 0 bases, leaving 12 bases between the germline ends. The CDR3 sequence is 15 residues long. The sequenced CDR3 bases are TGTGCCAGCAGTGCCCCGACAGATAACCAAGACACCCAGTAC. Its translation: CASSAPTDNQDTQY. The whole CDR3 sequence reads CASSAPTDNQDTQYF.

Comments on this clone: Germline and genes here are mouse. The read comes to an end 1 residue before the CDR3 does, leaving the germline J gene to fill in the end. This chain links TRBV16 with TRBJ2-5; D might be TRBD1 (6 bases). Between the trimmed V and J ends, which lost 4 bases and 4 bases, there was a span of 12 bases. Germline lookup yields CDR1 SGHSA and CDR2 FRNQAP. This CDR3 spans 14 amino acids. The CDR3 protein is CASSSYRAKDTQYF. The DNA read from the CDR3 is TGTGCAAGCAGCTCTTACAGGGCAAAAGACACCCAGTAC.

Only a few counts were recorded for this clone. Mouse germline and gene names are used. The read ends 1 residue shy of where the CDR3 ends; the end is completed using the germline J gene. This sequence joins TRBV26 and TRBJ1-2; D perhaps matches TRBD1 (5 bases). The germline V gene encodes CDR1 KGHPV and CDR2 FQNQEV (reference sequence). The CDR3 totals 14 residues. The V end lost 1 base, the J end lost 0 bases, and 6 bases lay between the germline ends. This CDR3 reads CASSLWGANSDYTF. The part of the CDR3 DNA that was read is TGTGCCAGCAGTCTGTGGGGGGCAAACTCCGACTACACC. Complete variable domain (other parts from reference TRBV26 and TRBJ1-2): NSKVIQTPRYLVKGQGQKAKMRCIPEKGHPVVFWYQQNKNNEFKFLINFQNQEVLQQIDMTEKRFSAECPSNSPCSLEIQSSEAGDSALYLCASSLWGANSDYTFGSGTRLLVI.

Comment on this clone: Any gene name here is a mouse gene name. The read halts 1 residue ahead of the CDR3 end, with the missing end drawn from the germline J gene. The V gene is TRBV3, the J gene TRBJ2-4, with TRBD2 identical over 8 bases. Per the germline V gene, CDR1 is SNHLY and CDR2 is FYNGKV (reference sequence). This CDR3 is 13 amino acids long. V lost 3 bases, J lost 6 bases, and 2 bases stayed unmatched. CDR3 loop: CASSFSGGNTLYF. CDR3 DNA (partial): TGTGCCAGCAGCTTCTCTGGGGGGAACACCTTGTAC.